What follows describes a single T cell receptor beta chain. Germline loops: CDR1 LNHNV, CDR2 YYDKDF (reference sequence). This CDR3 is 15 amino acids long. The V gene end was trimmed by 4 bases and the J gene end by 4 bases; junction bases not matched to a gene: 8. This record comes from a study of blood T cell repertoires in COVID-19. In the study overall: COVID-19 samples collected from the United States, Italy and Spain covered acute and convalescent phases. Nucleic acid was either cDNA or gDNA, and it came from T cells, B-cell-depleted T cells, or PBMCs.

Enrolled during active infection, Seattle patients were then followed longitudinally. Here immunoSEQ multiplex PCR was the method, and the copy in TCRdb shows in-frame clones only, minus some. The sample records 300,000 to 450,000 clones, more than 75% being singletons. The clonotype originates from a woman aged 25 to 45 with COVID-19, enrolled during active disease. J is TRBJ1-2 and V is TRBV15; 8 bases map to TRBD1. The sample consisted of peripheral blood. The CDR3 nucleotides read TGTGCCACCAGCACACGGACAGGGTCTGGCTATGGCTACACCTTC. It codes for CATSTRTGSGYGYTF.